The rows below give T cell receptor beta chains drawn from one sample of a study of CD8 T cell repertoires and HIV-1 epitope variants. Antigen specificity for these receptors is unknown. Produced via immunoSEQ multiplex PCR; TCRdb's table is partial and in-frame only. The sample contains more than 4,000 clones, roughly 62% of which appear only once. The material sequenced was cultured CD8+ T cells derived from PBMCs. All receptors come from a male donor with HIV. Both conserved end residues are part of each CDR3. The D gene is left open where the match is weak. Not all rows give a size; the values are once, few, many and, for expanded clones, a class.

cdr3_aa: CASSIGEGSFTGYTF
cdr3_nt: TGTGCCAGTAGTATAGGGGAAGGCAGCTTCACTGGCTACACCTTC
j_call: TRBJ1-2
clone_size: -
d_call: -
v_call: TRBV19

cdr3_aa: CASSSETYEQYF
cdr3_nt: TGTGCCAGCAGCTCAGAGACCTACGAGCAGTACTTC
j_call: TRBJ2-7
clone_size: -
d_call: -
v_call: TRBV7-9

cdr3_aa: CASQETQYF
cdr3_nt: TGCGCCAGCCAAGAGACCCAGTACTTC
j_call: TRBJ2-5
clone_size: -
d_call: -
v_call: TRBV10-1

cdr3_aa: CASRETSGSANEQFF
cdr3_nt: TGTGCCAGCAGAGAGACTAGCGGGAGTGCCAATGAGCAGTTCTTC
j_call: TRBJ2-1
clone_size: -
d_call: TRBD2
v_call: TRBV9

cdr3_aa: CASSFVVTGGGNQPQHF
cdr3_nt: TGTGCCAGCAGCTTTGTAGTGACAGGGGGCGGCAATCAGCCCCAGCATTTT
j_call: TRBJ1-5
clone_size: -
d_call: TRBD1
v_call: TRBV28

cdr3_aa: CASSPGGDYEQYF
cdr3_nt: TGTGCCAGCAGCCCGGGGGGGGACTACGAGCAGTACTTC
j_call: TRBJ2-7
clone_size: -
d_call: TRBD2
v_call: TRBV16

cdr3_aa: CATSRSPTYEQYF
cdr3_nt: TGTGCCACCAGCAGAAGTCCAACCTACGAGCAGTACTTC
j_call: TRBJ2-7
clone_size: -
d_call: -
v_call: TRBV15

cdr3_aa: CASSLLPGQGAESTDTQYF
cdr3_nt: TGTGCCAGCAGTCTTCTTCCCGGTCAGGGGGCGGAAAGCACAGATACGCAGTATTTT
j_call: TRBJ2-3
clone_size: -
d_call: TRBD1
v_call: TRBV5-5

cdr3_aa: CASSPSGTPKDEQYF
cdr3_nt: TGTGCCAGCAGCCCCTCAGGGACCCCGAAGGACGAGCAGTACTTC
j_call: TRBJ2-7
clone_size: -
d_call: -
v_call: TRBV9

cdr3_aa: CASSVDPATYNEQFF
cdr3_nt: TGTGCCAGCAGCGTCGACCCAGCGACCTACAATGAGCAGTTCTTC
j_call: TRBJ2-1
clone_size: -
d_call: -
v_call: TRBV9

cdr3_aa: CASSSLSQVNTEAFF
cdr3_nt: TGTGCCAGCAGCTCTCTATCACAAGTAAACACTGAAGCTTTCTTT
j_call: TRBJ1-1
clone_size: -
d_call: -
v_call: TRBV5-5

cdr3_aa: CASSSEGVGSGSNNEQFF
cdr3_nt: TGTGCCAGCAGTTCAGAGGGGGTGGGGAGCGGATCTAACAATGAGCAGTTCTTC
j_call: TRBJ2-1
clone_size: -
d_call: -
v_call: TRBV27

cdr3_aa: CASRPREGREQYF
cdr3_nt: TGTGCCAGCAGACCCCGGGAGGGCCGCGAGCAGTACTTC
j_call: TRBJ2-7
clone_size: -
d_call: TRBD2
v_call: TRBV6-5

cdr3_aa: CASRLGANTGELFF
cdr3_nt: TGTGCCAGCAGACTGGGAGCAAACACCGGGGAGCTGTTTTTT
j_call: TRBJ2-2
clone_size: few
d_call: -
v_call: TRBV6-5

cdr3_aa: CASSYSRQGGNEKLFF
cdr3_nt: TGTGCCAGCAGTTACTCGCGTCAGGGAGGTAATGAAAAACTGTTTTTT
j_call: TRBJ1-4
clone_size: -
d_call: -
v_call: TRBV6-6

cdr3_aa: CASSSPAGESSQNTEAFF
cdr3_nt: TGTGCCAGCTCAAGTCCTGCAGGGGAAAGTAGCCAGAACACTGAAGCTTTCTTT
j_call: TRBJ1-1
clone_size: -
d_call: -
v_call: TRBV18

cdr3_aa: CASSLGSGAGSDTQYF
cdr3_nt: TGTGCCAGCAGCTTAGGGAGCGGGGCCGGCTCAGATACGCAGTATTTT
j_call: TRBJ2-3
clone_size: -
d_call: TRBD2
v_call: TRBV7-8

cdr3_aa: CASRLLMGEKLFF
cdr3_nt: TGTGCCAGCAGATTGTTGATGGGTGAAAAACTGTTTTTT
j_call: TRBJ1-4
clone_size: -
d_call: -
v_call: TRBV27

cdr3_aa: CASSLVGTANQPQHF
cdr3_nt: TGTGCCAGCAGTTTGGTCGGGACAGCCAATCAGCCCCAGCATTTT
j_call: TRBJ1-5
clone_size: few
d_call: TRBD1
v_call: TRBV28

cdr3_aa: CASSPGSGSYEQYF
cdr3_nt: TGTGCCAGCTCACCGGGTAGCGGGTCCTACGAGCAGTACTTC
j_call: TRBJ2-7
clone_size: -
d_call: TRBD2
v_call: TRBV18

cdr3_aa: CASSGPYNEQFF
cdr3_nt: TGTGCCAGCAGCGGCCCCTACAATGAGCAGTTCTTC
j_call: TRBJ2-1
clone_size: -
d_call: -
v_call: TRBV7-9

cdr3_aa: CASRTVGTNEQFF
cdr3_nt: TGCGCCAGCAGGACCGTGGGGACCAATGAGCAGTTCTTC
j_call: TRBJ2-1
clone_size: -
d_call: -
v_call: TRBV4-3

cdr3_aa: CASSLTRFDIQYF
cdr3_nt: TGTGCCAGCAGCTTAACGAGATTCGACATTCAGTACTTC
j_call: TRBJ2-4
clone_size: once
d_call: -
v_call: TRBV7-3

cdr3_aa: CASSEGVLQPQHF
cdr3_nt: TGTGCCAGCAGCGAAGGGGTTTTGCAGCCCCAGCATTTT
j_call: TRBJ1-5
clone_size: -
d_call: -
v_call: TRBV6-1

cdr3_aa: CASRPGQGNQPQHF
cdr3_nt: TGTGCCAGCAGGCCGGGACAGGGAAATCAGCCCCAGCATTTT
j_call: TRBJ1-5
clone_size: -
d_call: TRBD1
v_call: TRBV6-6

cdr3_aa: CASSLTHRGPEEAFF
cdr3_nt: TGTGCCAGCAGCTTGACCCACAGAGGGCCTGAAGAAGCTTTCTTT
j_call: TRBJ1-1
clone_size: -
d_call: -
v_call: TRBV5-8

cdr3_aa: CASSTGIRNTEAFF
cdr3_nt: TGTGCCAGTAGTACAGGGATACGGAACACTGAAGCTTTCTTT
j_call: TRBJ1-1
clone_size: -
d_call: -
v_call: TRBV19

cdr3_aa: CASSPQAQSSYEQYF
cdr3_nt: TGTGCCAGCAGCCCCCAGGCCCAGAGTTCCTACGAGCAGTACTTC
j_call: TRBJ2-7
clone_size: -
d_call: -
v_call: TRBV4-2

cdr3_aa: CASGTGGSGANVLTF
cdr3_nt: TGTGCCAGTGGGACAGGGGGCTCTGGGGCCAACGTCCTGACTTTC
j_call: TRBJ2-6
clone_size: medium-sized
d_call: TRBD1
v_call: TRBV19

cdr3_aa: CASSLGTEAFF
cdr3_nt: TGTGCCAGCAGTTTAGGGACTGAAGCTTTCTTT
j_call: TRBJ1-1
clone_size: -
d_call: -
v_call: TRBV28

cdr3_aa: CASSYVGGMGTATYEQYF
cdr3_nt: TGTGCCAGCAGTTATGTTGGGGGTATGGGGACAGCCACCTACGAGCAGTACTTC
j_call: TRBJ2-7
clone_size: -
d_call: TRBD1
v_call: TRBV28

cdr3_aa: CASSITGGSGEQYF
cdr3_nt: TGTGCCAGTAGTATTACCGGGGGGTCTGGAGAGCAGTACTTC
j_call: TRBJ2-7
clone_size: once
d_call: TRBD2
v_call: TRBV19

cdr3_aa: CASSPPGLAGAGELFF
cdr3_nt: TGTGCCAGCAGCCCTCCGGGACTAGCGGGAGCCGGGGAGCTGTTTTTT
j_call: TRBJ2-2
clone_size: -
d_call: TRBD2
v_call: TRBV2

cdr3_aa: CASSTGGRYYGYTF
cdr3_nt: TGTGCCAGCAGCACCGGTGGAAGATACTATGGCTACACCTTC
j_call: TRBJ1-2
clone_size: -
d_call: -
v_call: TRBV6-5

cdr3_aa: CAISEGGTAEAFF
cdr3_nt: TGTGCCATCAGTGAGGGAGGGACCGCCGAAGCTTTCTTT
j_call: TRBJ1-1
clone_size: few
d_call: -
v_call: TRBV10-3

cdr3_aa: CSVEDRDRGNEKLFF
cdr3_nt: TGCAGCGTTGAAGATCGAGACAGGGGTAATGAAAAACTGTTTTTT
j_call: TRBJ1-4
clone_size: -
d_call: TRBD1
v_call: TRBV29-1

cdr3_aa: CASSPVPGRRQETQYF
cdr3_nt: TGTGCCAGCAGTCCTGTCCCGGGACGTAGACAAGAGACCCAGTACTTC
j_call: TRBJ2-5
clone_size: -
d_call: -
v_call: TRBV7-9

cdr3_aa: CASSYSLGDYGYTF
cdr3_nt: TGTGCCAGCAGTTACTCGCTTGGGGACTATGGCTACACCTTC
j_call: TRBJ1-2
clone_size: -
d_call: -
v_call: TRBV6-5

cdr3_aa: CASGLYNEQFF
cdr3_nt: TGTGCTAGTGGTTTATACAATGAGCAGTTCTTC
j_call: TRBJ2-1
clone_size: once
d_call: -
v_call: TRBV12-5

cdr3_aa: CASSLGRSYEQYF
cdr3_nt: TGCGCCAGCAGCTTGGGCCGCTCCTACGAGCAGTACTTC
j_call: TRBJ2-7
clone_size: few
d_call: -
v_call: TRBV5-1

cdr3_aa: CASSPTTGGINYGYTF
cdr3_nt: TGCGCCAGCAGCCCCACAACGGGCGGTATTAACTATGGCTACACCTTC
j_call: TRBJ1-2
clone_size: -
d_call: -
v_call: TRBV4-1

cdr3_aa: CASSQTSGGVYEQFF
cdr3_nt: TGTGCCAGCAGCCAGACTAGCGGGGGAGTTTATGAGCAGTTCTTC
j_call: TRBJ2-1
clone_size: -
d_call: TRBD2
v_call: TRBV7-3

cdr3_aa: CASSAYRSGVGTDTQYF
cdr3_nt: TGTGCCAGCAGCGCCTATCGGTCAGGGGTGGGTACAGATACGCAGTATTTT
j_call: TRBJ2-3
clone_size: once
d_call: -
v_call: TRBV11-2

cdr3_aa: CASSFASSGTVAGELFF
cdr3_nt: TGTGCCAGCAGCTTTGCAAGTAGCGGGACGGTGGCCGGGGAGCTGTTTTTT
j_call: TRBJ2-2
clone_size: once
d_call: TRBD2
v_call: TRBV5-6

cdr3_aa: CASTPGARVPEAFF
cdr3_nt: TGTGCCAGCACCCCTGGGGCACGGGTGCCCGAAGCTTTCTTT
j_call: TRBJ1-1
clone_size: few
d_call: -
v_call: TRBV28

cdr3_aa: CASSLYDRNTGELFF
cdr3_nt: TGTGCCAGCAGTTTATATGACAGAAACACCGGGGAGCTGTTTTTT
j_call: TRBJ2-2
clone_size: -
d_call: -
v_call: TRBV28

cdr3_aa: CAISEFLQGEAGGYTF
cdr3_nt: TGTGCCATCAGTGAATTCCTACAGGGGGAGGCTGGTGGCTACACCTTC
j_call: TRBJ1-2
clone_size: -
d_call: TRBD1
v_call: TRBV10-3

cdr3_aa: CASSLGGNSNQPQHF
cdr3_nt: TGTGCCAGCAGCTTAGGAGGAAATAGCAATCAGCCCCAGCATTTT
j_call: TRBJ1-5
clone_size: -
d_call: -
v_call: TRBV11-2

cdr3_aa: CASSLLSQEAFF
cdr3_nt: TGTGCCAGCAGTCTACTATCCCAAGAAGCTTTCTTT
j_call: TRBJ1-1
clone_size: -
d_call: -
v_call: TRBV28

cdr3_aa: CASSPSASGGLTGELFF
cdr3_nt: TGTGCCAGCTCACCCAGCGCTAGCGGGGGGCTTACCGGGGAGCTGTTTTTT
j_call: TRBJ2-2
clone_size: few
d_call: TRBD2
v_call: TRBV18

cdr3_aa: CASSLDRTYEQYF
cdr3_nt: TGTGCCAGCAGTTTGGACAGAACCTACGAGCAGTACTTC
j_call: TRBJ2-7
clone_size: few
d_call: -
v_call: TRBV28

cdr3_aa: CASSTSGGGDTDTQYF
cdr3_nt: TGTGCCAGCAGCACCAGCGGGGGGGGAGACACAGATACGCAGTATTTT
j_call: TRBJ2-3
clone_size: -
d_call: TRBD2
v_call: TRBV7-8

cdr3_aa: CASSWTPSTGELFF
cdr3_nt: TGTGCCAGCAGCTGGACTCCGAGCACCGGGGAGCTGTTTTTT
j_call: TRBJ2-2
clone_size: few
d_call: -
v_call: TRBV7-9

cdr3_aa: CASSFPRTDTNYGYTF
cdr3_nt: TGTGCCAGCAGTTTCCCACGGACAGACACTAACTATGGCTACACCTTC
j_call: TRBJ1-2
clone_size: -
d_call: -
v_call: TRBV28

cdr3_aa: CASRTGKNTEAFF
cdr3_nt: TGTGCCAGCAGAACAGGGAAAAACACTGAAGCTTTCTTT
j_call: TRBJ1-1
clone_size: -
d_call: -
v_call: TRBV6-5

cdr3_aa: CASSPEGPYNEQFF
cdr3_nt: TGTGCCAGCAGCCCTGAGGGCCCCTACAATGAGCAGTTCTTC
j_call: TRBJ2-1
clone_size: -
d_call: -
v_call: TRBV7-6

cdr3_aa: CASSLGRGARQYF
cdr3_nt: TGTGCCAGCAGCTTGGGGCGGGGGGCCAGGCAGTACTTC
j_call: TRBJ2-7
clone_size: -
d_call: TRBD2
v_call: TRBV5-8

cdr3_aa: CASSLDGDSNQPQHF
cdr3_nt: TGTGCCAGCAGTTTAGACGGAGATAGCAATCAGCCCCAGCATTTT
j_call: TRBJ1-5
clone_size: -
d_call: -
v_call: TRBV27

cdr3_aa: CASSYRRQLGDTQYF
cdr3_nt: TGTGCCAGCAGTTACCGTCGTCAGTTGGGGGATACGCAGTATTTT
j_call: TRBJ2-3
clone_size: -
d_call: -
v_call: TRBV6-5